A selection of T cell receptor beta chains follows, all from one sample in a study of blood T cell repertoires in COVID-19. Libraries were prepared by immunoSEQ multiplex PCR; TCRdb keeps only in-frame clonotypes and omits some of them. The repertoire holds approximately 71,000 clones, 79% seen once, with approximately 26% in the top ten. The source material was peripheral blood. The receptors here all came from a man between 60 and 70 years old with active or convalescent COVID-19. The CDR3 runs from the conserved cysteine through the conserved F or W. D genes are given only for firm matches. Size values are once, few and many counts, or a class for expanded clones, and some rows have none.

TGTGCCTGGAGTTCCCTTACCGGGTCTGATGGCTACACCTTC	CAWSSLTGSDGYTF	TRBV30	TRBJ1-2	NA	NA
TGTGCCAGCAGTTTAGCGTCCTTCCTCGGAGGGCACACTGAAGCTTTCTTT	CASSLASFLGGHTEAFF	TRBV28	TRBJ1-1	once	NA
TGTGCCAGCAGCTTAGGACAGGGGAGAGAGACCCAGTACTTC	CASSLGQGRETQYF	TRBV11-3	TRBJ2-5	few	TRBD1
TGCGCCAGCAGCTTGAGTTTGGACAACCAAGAGACCCAGTACTTC	CASSLSLDNQETQYF	TRBV5-1	TRBJ2-5	NA	NA
TGTGCCACTTACCTAACTAGCGGGGCCTTTTGGGATACGCAGTATTTT	CATYLTSGAFWDTQYF	TRBV21-1	TRBJ2-3	NA	NA
TGTGCCAGCAGCCCTTCCTACAATGAGCAGTTCTTC	CASSPSYNEQFF	TRBV3-1/TRBV3-2	TRBJ2-1	NA	NA
TGTGCCAGCAGCCAGTCCTGGGGGGTGGACCCCACCTACGAGCAGTACTTC	CASSQSWGVDPTYEQYF	TRBV4-2	TRBJ2-7	few	NA
TGTGCCAGCAGTCTAGAGCCTCCGGGATACACTGAAGCTTTCTTT	CASSLEPPGYTEAFF	TRBV27	TRBJ1-1	NA	NA
TGTGCCAGCAGCAGCCGGGACAGGGACTCACCCCTCCACTTT	CASSSRDRDSPLHF	TRBV9	TRBJ1-6	NA	TRBD1
TGCGCCAGCAGCCAAGATCGGGGGGGAAACTATGGCTACACCTTC	CASSQDRGGNYGYTF	TRBV4-1	TRBJ1-2	NA	NA
TGTGCCAGCAGTAAGGACCGGGAGGCCTTCTCCTACGAGCAGTACTTC	CASSKDREAFSYEQYF	TRBV28	TRBJ2-7	NA	TRBD2
TGCAGCGTCACCGACAGCACGAACACCGGGGAGCTGTTTTTT	CSVTDSTNTGELFF	TRBV29-1	TRBJ2-2	NA	NA
TGTGCCAGCAGCTTAGAGTTTGGGCAGGCGCCTAACTATGGCTACACCTTC	CASSLEFGQAPNYGYTF	TRBV11-2	TRBJ1-2	NA	NA
TGTGCCAGCAGTTGGGGATGGAGCGGGGCCAAAAATCAGCCCCAGCATTTT	CASSWGWSGAKNQPQHF	TRBV6-2/TRBV6-3	TRBJ1-5	NA	NA